The present entry profiles one T cell receptor (beta chain) with its context. Using immunoSEQ multiplex PCR, the repertoire was profiled, and TCRdb retains in-frame clones only, with some absent. The sample records around 300,000 clones, around 89% being singletons. This record belongs to a study of blood T cell repertoires in COVID-19. Specimen: PBMCs or T cells enriched from blood (not recorded which). The origin of this receptor is a woman aged 45-59 years who had recovered from COVID-19.

CDR3 bases: TGTGCCAGCAGCCAAGCCGGAGGGCCCTACAATGAGCAGTTCTTC. Translation gives CASSQAGGPYNEQFF. This chain connects TRBV14 to TRBJ2-1, with TRBD2 as a possible D gene (6 bases). The CDR3 has 15 residues. The ends were cut back, 1 base at V and 2 bases at J, with 9 bases in the middle. Germline-derived CDR1 and CDR2 are SGHDN and FVKESK. Combining the CDR3 with reference TRBV14 and TRBJ2-1 gives the whole variable domain EAGVTQFPSHSVIEKGQTVTLRCDPISGHDNLYWYRRVMGKEIKFLLHFVKESKQDESGMPNNRFLAERTGGTYSTLKVQPAELEDSGVYFCASSQAGGPYNEQFFGPGTRLTVL.